This note documents a single T cell receptor beta chain sequence. These data come from a study of blood T cell repertoires in COVID-19. The assay was immunoSEQ multiplex PCR, and TCRdb's table has in-frame clones only and misses some. The profile shows about 250,000 clones, roughly 89% of them singletons. The specimen sequenced was peripheral blood. This receptor was identified in a woman between 40 and 50 years old who had recovered from COVID-19.

In DNA, the CDR3 is TGTGCCAGCCTTGACAGGGGTATCGACAATGAGCAGTTCTTC. Protein sequence: CASLDRGIDNEQFF. J is TRBJ2-1 and V is TRBV2, with 8 bases matching TRBD1. Germline V CDR1 and CDR2: SNHLY, FYNNEI. The CDR3 covers 14 residues. Trimming cost V 8 bases and J 5 bases; bases outside gene matches: 8.